This T cell receptor beta chain was obtained from a study of T cells in localized non-small cell lung cancer. Points from the study as a whole: Adjacent lung was found to contain a median about 50 of the top 100 tumor clones.

Germline-derived CDR1 and CDR2 are MDHEN and SYDVKM. This CDR3 comprises 18 residues. Trimming removed 0 bases at V and 2 bases at J, with 20 bases between. Details on this clone: Its antigen is not identified.

The table came from immunoSEQ multiplex PCR; TCRdb's copy has only in-frame clones and leaves some out. The repertoire holds hundreds of clones, 21% seen once, with 25% to 30% in the top ten. Nonneoplastic adjacent lung devoid of atypia was obtained no less than 2 cm from the tumor margin. V gene TRBV28 combines with J gene TRBJ2-7; D may correspond to TRBD1 or TRBD2 (7 bases each). This receptor was obtained from a female donor older than 55 with stage II lung adenocarcinoma. The sequenced sample was normal lung tissue next to the tumor, obtained before any cancer treatment. The CDR3 DNA reads TGTGCCAGCAGTTTATGGCCAGGGGGGGGCGATTCTACCTACGAGCAGTACTTC. It specifies CASSLWPGGGDSTYEQYF.